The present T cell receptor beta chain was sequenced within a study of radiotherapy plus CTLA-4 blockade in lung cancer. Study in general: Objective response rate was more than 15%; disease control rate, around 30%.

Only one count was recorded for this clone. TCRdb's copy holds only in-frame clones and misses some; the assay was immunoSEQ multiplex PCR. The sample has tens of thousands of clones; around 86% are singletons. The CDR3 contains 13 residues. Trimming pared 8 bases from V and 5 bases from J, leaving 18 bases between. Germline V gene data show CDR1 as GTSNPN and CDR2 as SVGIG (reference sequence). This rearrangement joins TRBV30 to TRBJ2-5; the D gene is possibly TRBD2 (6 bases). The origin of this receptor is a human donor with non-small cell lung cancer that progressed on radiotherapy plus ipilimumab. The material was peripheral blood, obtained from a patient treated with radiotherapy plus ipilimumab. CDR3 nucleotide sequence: TGTGCCAGTCAAGTAGACCGGGGGGAGACCCAGTACTTC. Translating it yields CASQVDRGETQYF.